The subject of this entry is one T cell receptor (beta chain). Libraries were prepared by immunoSEQ multiplex PCR; TCRdb keeps only in-frame clonotypes and omits some of them. The sample records about 170,000 clones, about 83% being singletons. The sample belongs to a study of blood T cell repertoires in COVID-19. For the study at large: The samples span acute and convalescent COVID-19 from the United States, Italy and Spain.

The sequence came from a man between 18 and 35 years old with active or convalescent COVID-19. Sequenced: peripheral blood.

DNA for the CDR3: TGTGCCAGCGACAGACCCGCTAACTATGGCTACACCTTC. This gives the protein CASDRPANYGYTF. The chain recombines TRBV6-5 with TRBJ1-2; TRBD1 might be the D (5 bases). CDR3 length: 13 amino acids. Germline CDR1 and CDR2: MNHEY and SVGAGI. V lost 8 bases to trimming and J lost 0 bases, with 10 bases between them.